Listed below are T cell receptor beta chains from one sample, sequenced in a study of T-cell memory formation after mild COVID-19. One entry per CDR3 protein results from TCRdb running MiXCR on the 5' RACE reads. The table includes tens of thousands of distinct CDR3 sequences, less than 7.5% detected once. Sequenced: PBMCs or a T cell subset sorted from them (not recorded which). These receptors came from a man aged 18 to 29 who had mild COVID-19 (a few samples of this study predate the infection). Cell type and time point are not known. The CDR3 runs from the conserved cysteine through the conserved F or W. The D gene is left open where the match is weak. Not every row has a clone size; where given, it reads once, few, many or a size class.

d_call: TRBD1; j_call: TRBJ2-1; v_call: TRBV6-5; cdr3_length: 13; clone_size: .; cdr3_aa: CASGTGLHNEQFF
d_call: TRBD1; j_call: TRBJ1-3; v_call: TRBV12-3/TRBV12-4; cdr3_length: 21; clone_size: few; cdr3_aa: CASSFRRAGTGKSNSGNTIYF
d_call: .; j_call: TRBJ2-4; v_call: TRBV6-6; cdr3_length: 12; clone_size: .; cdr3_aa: CASGKQENIQYF
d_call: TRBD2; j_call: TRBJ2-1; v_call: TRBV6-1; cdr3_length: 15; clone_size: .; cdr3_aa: CASSVLAGGDNEQFF
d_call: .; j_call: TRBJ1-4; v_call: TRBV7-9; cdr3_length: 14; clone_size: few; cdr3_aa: CASSLGAAREKLFF
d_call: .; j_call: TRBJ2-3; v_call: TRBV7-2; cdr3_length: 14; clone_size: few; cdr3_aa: CASSLESRTDTQYF
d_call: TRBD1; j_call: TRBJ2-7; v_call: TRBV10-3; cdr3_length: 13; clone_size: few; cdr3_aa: CAISGQGNYEQYF
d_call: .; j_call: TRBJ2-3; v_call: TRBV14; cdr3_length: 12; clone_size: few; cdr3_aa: CASSPTADTQYF
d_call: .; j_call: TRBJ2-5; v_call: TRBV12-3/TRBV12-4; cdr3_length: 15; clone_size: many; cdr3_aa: CASSRVGVGPETQYF
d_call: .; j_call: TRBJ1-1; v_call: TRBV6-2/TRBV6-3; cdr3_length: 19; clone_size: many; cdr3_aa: CASRRRPALRVGRDGEAFF
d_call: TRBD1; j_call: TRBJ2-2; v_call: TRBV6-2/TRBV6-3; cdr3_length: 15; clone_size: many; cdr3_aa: CASSTWDRHTGELFF
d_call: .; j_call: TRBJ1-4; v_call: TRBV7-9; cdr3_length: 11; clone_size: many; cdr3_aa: CASSTHEKLFF
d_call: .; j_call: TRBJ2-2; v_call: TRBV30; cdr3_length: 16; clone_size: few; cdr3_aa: CAWTPWVSADTGELFF
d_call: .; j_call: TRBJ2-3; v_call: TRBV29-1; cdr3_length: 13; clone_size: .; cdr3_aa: CSVGILGADTQYF
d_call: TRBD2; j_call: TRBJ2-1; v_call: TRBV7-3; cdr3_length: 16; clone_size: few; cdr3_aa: CASSGSSGGVENEQFF
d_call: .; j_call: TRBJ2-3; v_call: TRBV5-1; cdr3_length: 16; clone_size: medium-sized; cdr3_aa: CASSTDPQTYTDTQYF
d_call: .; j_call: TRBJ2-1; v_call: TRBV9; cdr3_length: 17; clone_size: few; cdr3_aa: CASSVESPAASYNEQFF
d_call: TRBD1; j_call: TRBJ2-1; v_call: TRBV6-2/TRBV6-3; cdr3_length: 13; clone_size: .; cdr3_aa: CASRMTGGDEQFF
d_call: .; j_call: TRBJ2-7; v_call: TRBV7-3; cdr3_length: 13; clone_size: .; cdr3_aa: CASSPEPRGEQYF
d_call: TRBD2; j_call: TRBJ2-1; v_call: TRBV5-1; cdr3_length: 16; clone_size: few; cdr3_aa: CASSAGLAGGYNEQFF
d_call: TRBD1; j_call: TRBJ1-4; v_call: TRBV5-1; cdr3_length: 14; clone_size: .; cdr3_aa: CASSSGQRDEKLFF
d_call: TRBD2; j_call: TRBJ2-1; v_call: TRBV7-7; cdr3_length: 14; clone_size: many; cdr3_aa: CASSPGLAAHEQFF
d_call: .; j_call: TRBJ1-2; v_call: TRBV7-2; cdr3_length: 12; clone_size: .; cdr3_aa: CASSLVSHGYTF
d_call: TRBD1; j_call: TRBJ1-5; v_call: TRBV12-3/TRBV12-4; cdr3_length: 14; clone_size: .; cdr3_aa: CASRQGQGNQPQHF
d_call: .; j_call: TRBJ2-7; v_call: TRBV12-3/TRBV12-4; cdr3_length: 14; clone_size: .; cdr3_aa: CASSWPPQTYEQYF
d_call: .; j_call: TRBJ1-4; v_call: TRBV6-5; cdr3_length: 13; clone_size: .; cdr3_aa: CASRGHLNEKLFF
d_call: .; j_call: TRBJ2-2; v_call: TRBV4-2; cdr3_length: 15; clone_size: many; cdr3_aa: CASSQESEEPGELFF
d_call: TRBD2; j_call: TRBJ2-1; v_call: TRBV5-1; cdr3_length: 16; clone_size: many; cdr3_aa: CASSLGGLAGYNEQFF
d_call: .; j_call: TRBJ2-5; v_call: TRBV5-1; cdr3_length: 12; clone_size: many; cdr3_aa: CASSSRQETQYF
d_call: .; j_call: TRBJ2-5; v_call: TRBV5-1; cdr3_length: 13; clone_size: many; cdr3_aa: CASSLAGLETQYF
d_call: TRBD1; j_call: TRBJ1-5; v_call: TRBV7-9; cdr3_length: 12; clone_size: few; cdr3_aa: CASSRDRQPQHF
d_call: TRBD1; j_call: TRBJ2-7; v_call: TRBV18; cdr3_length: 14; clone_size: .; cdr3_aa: CASSQTGDRYEQYF
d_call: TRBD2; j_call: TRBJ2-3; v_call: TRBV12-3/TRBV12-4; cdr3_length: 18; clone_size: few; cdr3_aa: CASSLAGTSGTFTDTQYF
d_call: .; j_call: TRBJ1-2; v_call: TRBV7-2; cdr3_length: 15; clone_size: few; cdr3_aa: CASSLGDSEVYGYTF
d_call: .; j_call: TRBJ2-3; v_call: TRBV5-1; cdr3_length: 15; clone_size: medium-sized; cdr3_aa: CASSFGTLKADTQYF
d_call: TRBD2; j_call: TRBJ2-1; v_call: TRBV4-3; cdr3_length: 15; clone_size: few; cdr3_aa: CASSPGTSGYNEQFF
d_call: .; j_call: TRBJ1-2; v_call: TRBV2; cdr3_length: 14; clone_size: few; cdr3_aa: CASSLSGVPYGYTF
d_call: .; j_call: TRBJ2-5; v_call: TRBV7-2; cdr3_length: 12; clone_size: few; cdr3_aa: CASSRPGETQYF
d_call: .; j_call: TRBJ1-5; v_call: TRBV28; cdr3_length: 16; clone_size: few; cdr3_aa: CASTVPAGYSNQPQHF
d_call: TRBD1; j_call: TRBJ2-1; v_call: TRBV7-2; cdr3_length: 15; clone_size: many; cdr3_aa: CASSSTGGTYNEQFF
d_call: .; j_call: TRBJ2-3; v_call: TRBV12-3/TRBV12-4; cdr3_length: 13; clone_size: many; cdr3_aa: CASRPQGFDTQYF
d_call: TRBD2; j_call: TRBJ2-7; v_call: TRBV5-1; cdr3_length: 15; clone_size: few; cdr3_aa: CASSLAGTRTYEQYF
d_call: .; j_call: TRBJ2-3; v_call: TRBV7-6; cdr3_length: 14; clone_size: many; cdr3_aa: CASSLNSPTDTQYF